The T cell receptor (beta chain) described here comes from a study of blood T cell repertoires in COVID-19. In the study's own analysis: From reference gene primer amplification, estimates of nucleated cell counts were derived. The data were produced by immunoSEQ multiplex PCR, yet TCRdb's version contains in-frame clones alone and is incomplete. V, J and clone size are those of that table, while D and trimming were read from the DNA. Among 150,000 to 200,000 clones listed, 80% were seen once. This CDR3 comprises 15 residues. V dropped 5 bases and J dropped 1; count of bases not matched to a gene: 4. Germline CDR1 and CDR2: KGHSH and LQKENI. The study recruited people aged about 18 to 89 years across around 23 US areas. The study assigned cohorts using participant-reported clinical history. Someone with COVID-19 had been met by exposed participants within 2 weeks before study entry.

The chain recombines TRBV18 with TRBJ2-5; 10 positions match TRBD2. The specimen was PBMCs or T cells enriched from blood (not recorded which). The TCR originated in a man aged 60-69 years who had been exposed to COVID-19. This CDR3 is CASSTSGTSQETQYF. The CDR3 coding sequence is TGTGCCAGCTCAACTAGCGGGACCTCCCAAGAGACCCAGTACTTC. The full variable domain, its missing parts supplied by reference TRBV18 and TRBJ2-5, is NAGVMQNPRHLVRRRGQEARLRCSPMKGHSHVYWYRQLPEEGLKFMVYLQKENIIDESGMPKERFSAEFPKEGPSILRIQQVVRGDSAAYFCASSTSGTSQETQYFGPGTRLLVL.